The clone carrying this T cell receptor beta chain was seen at least ten times. The antigen remains undetermined. This CDR3 is built from 14 residues. CDR1 and CDR2 from the germline V gene are SGHTA and FQGNSA. V was cut by 5 bases and J by 2 bases, with 12 bases left in between. The data originate from a study of post-analysis software for immune sequencing data. About the study: Included courses were relapsing-remitting and secondary progressive multiple sclerosis; progressive-relapsing multiple sclerosis was also included. Points from the study as a whole: Samples from one preparation batch, clustered by F measure, grouped strongly together. Patients showed TRBV5-6, TRBV5-1 and TRBV20-1 among roughly 5 TRBV segments more frequent than in controls. Those with multiple sclerosis, the patient group, showed significantly lower normalized Chao1 diversity than controls.

cDNA libraries for TCR beta contained unique molecular identifiers. Once roughly 1 to 11 million T cells were used, roughly 0.5 million cDNA molecules resulted. In TCRdb, the PCR reads were re-called with MiXCR into one record per CDR3 protein. The sample lists about 800,000 distinct CDR3 sequences; around 27% were seen once. The sequencing input was blood. The source is a girl between 5 and 17 years old with multiple sclerosis. The chain recombines TRBV7-2 with TRBJ2-5, with a weak D call TRBD2 (5 bases). The CDR3 region is CASSQGSFQETQYF. The CDR3 nucleotides read TGTGCCAGCAGCCAAGGGAGTTTTCAAGAGACCCAGTACTTC.